The 11 T cell receptor beta chains below all came from one sample that was sequenced in a study of cytomegalovirus exposure and HLA in healthy donors. A multiplex PCR was run with 60 Vbeta primers and 13 Jbeta primers. Sequenced by immunoSEQ multiplex PCR; TCRdb stores in-frame clones only, minus some. Of about 82,000 clones in the sample, 70% to 80% were seen once. The sequenced sample consisted of PBMCs. Receptors were obtained from a man aged 55 to 69 in good health and CMV-seronegative.

This chain connects TRBV19 to TRBJ1-5, with D possibly TRBD1 on 6 matching bases. V was clipped by 1 base and J by 5 bases, with 12 bases between them. The CDR3 runs 15 residues. From germline, CDR1 is LNHDA and CDR2 SQIVND (reference sequence). The DNA of the CDR3 is TGTGCCAGTAGTATAGGTCAGGGGAAGGATCAGCCCCAGCATTTT. It encodes CASSIGQGKDQPQHF.

The rearrangement uses TRBV5-5 and TRBJ2-1, with D possibly TRBD1 on 6 matching bases. Germline CDR1 SGHKS, CDR2 YYEKEE (reference sequence). The CDR3 covers 15 residues. V was pared by 1 base and J by 8 bases, with 16 bases between. CDR3 sequence (DNA): TGTGCCAGCAGCTTGCTGAGGAAGGGGGTGGATGAGCAGTTCTTC. It specifies CASSLLRKGVDEQFF.

This clone was seen a handful of times. At one of its ends the junction is not consistent with the germline gene, which may arise from a read error. This chain links TRBV7-9 with TRBJ1-1; D not certain. The length of the CDR3 is 12 residues. The V gene's germline CDR1 is SEHNR and CDR2 FQNEAQ (reference sequence). CDR3 DNA sequence: TGTTCCAGCAGCTTTGGAGAAACTGAAGCTTTCTTT. Residues: CSSSFGETEAFF.

This chain uses TRBV30 with TRBJ1-3, with D perhaps matching TRBD1 (6 bases). Germline CDR1 reads GTSNPN; CDR2 reads SVGIG (reference sequence). V was clipped by 7 bases and J by 0 bases, with 13 bases between them. This CDR3 comprises 14 residues. The CDR3: CASGQSHSGNTIYF. In DNA, the CDR3 is TGTGCCTCTGGACAGTCCCACTCTGGAAACACCATATATTTT.

There are a few counts of this clone. The V and J genes are TRBV29-1 and TRBJ2-5; TRBD2 matches 8 bases. Trimming removed 7 bases from V and 2 bases from J; junction bases left unmatched: 12. Germline CDR1 SQVTM, CDR2 ANQGSEA. The length of the CDR3 is 15 residues. The CDR3 region is CSAGRGGGLQETQYF. CDR3 DNA sequence: TGCAGCGCCGGGCGGGGCGGGGGGCTTCAAGAGACCCAGTACTTC.

The V gene is TRBV27, the J gene TRBJ1-1; no clear D. This CDR3 is 16 amino acids long. Germline V gives CDR1 MNHEY, CDR2 SMNVEV (reference sequence). V was clipped by 4 bases and J by 1 base, with 16 bases between them. CDR3 amino acids: CASSSPPDSRNTEAFF. CDR3 DNA: TGTGCCAGCAGTTCCCCACCTGACTCCAGGAACACTGAAGCTTTCTTT.

The chain couples TRBV29-1 to TRBJ1-1, with 7 bases lining up with TRBD1. The germline V gene encodes CDR1 SQVTM and CDR2 ANQGSEA. The V gene end was trimmed by 5 bases and the J gene end by 7 bases; junction bases not matched to a gene: 13. The CDR3 has 14 residues. The CDR3 reads CSVPVQGRQGEAFF. CDR3 DNA: TGCAGCGTTCCCGTCCAAGGCCGACAGGGTGAAGCTTTCTTT.

The DNA for the CDR3 is TGTGCCAGCAGCGTAGAGGTGACAGGTCTAAATGAGCAGTTCTTC. Amino acid sequence: CASSVEVTGLNEQFF. The V gene is TRBV9, the J gene TRBJ2-1, with D possibly TRBD1 on 6 matching bases. The CDR3 length is 15 residues. V was cut by 0 bases and J by 7 bases, with 14 bases left in between. Germline V gene sequence: CDR1 SGDLS, CDR2 YYNGEE.

The gene calls are TRBV6-5 and TRBJ2-3; no definite D call. Germline CDR1 MNHEY, CDR2 SVGAGI. Trimming removed 1 base at V and 4 bases at J, with 6 bases between. CDR3 length: 13 amino acids. The CDR3: CASSYFRADTQYF. In DNA, the CDR3 is TGTGCCAGCAGTTACTTCCGGGCAGATACGCAGTATTTT.

The chain recombines TRBV6-1 with TRBJ2-3, with a possible D match to TRBD1 (5 bases). This CDR3 has 11 residues. Germline V gene sequence: CDR1 MNHNS, CDR2 SASEGT. For the CDR3, the DNA is TGTGCTCAAGGGGGCACAGATACGCAGTATTTT. Translation: CAQGGTDTQYF.

The rearrangement joins TRBV29-1 to TRBJ1-1; D gene uncertain. Trimming removed 4 bases from V and 6 bases from J, with 9 bases in between. Per germline, CDR1 SQVTM and CDR2 ANQGSEA. This CDR3 has 11 amino acids. CDR3 bases: TGCAGCGTTGCAGTAAGCGCTGAAGCTTTCTTT. The encoded protein is CSVAVSAEAFF.